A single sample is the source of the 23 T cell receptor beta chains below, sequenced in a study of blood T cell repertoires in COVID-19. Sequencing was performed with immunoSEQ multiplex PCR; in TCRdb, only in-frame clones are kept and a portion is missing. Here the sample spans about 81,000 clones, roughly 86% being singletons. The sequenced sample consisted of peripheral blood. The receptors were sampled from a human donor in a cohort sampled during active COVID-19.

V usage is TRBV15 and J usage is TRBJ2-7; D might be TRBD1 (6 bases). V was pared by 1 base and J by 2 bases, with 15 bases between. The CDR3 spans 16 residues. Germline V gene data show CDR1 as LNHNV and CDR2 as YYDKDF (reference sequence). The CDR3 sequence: CATSRGGQGIAYEQYF. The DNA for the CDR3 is TGTGCCACCAGCAGAGGGGGGCAGGGGATCGCCTACGAGCAGTACTTC.

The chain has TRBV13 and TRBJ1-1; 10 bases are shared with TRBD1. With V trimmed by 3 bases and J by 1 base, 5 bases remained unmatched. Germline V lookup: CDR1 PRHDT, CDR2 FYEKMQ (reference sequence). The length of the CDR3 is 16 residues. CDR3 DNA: TGTGCCAGCAGCTTGATGACAGGGGGCCGGAACACTGAAGCTTTCTTT. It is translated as CASSLMTGGRNTEAFF.

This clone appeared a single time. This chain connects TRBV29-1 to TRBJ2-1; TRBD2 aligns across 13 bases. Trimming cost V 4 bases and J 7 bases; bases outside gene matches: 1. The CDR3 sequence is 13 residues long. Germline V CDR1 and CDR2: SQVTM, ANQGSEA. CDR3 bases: TGCAGCGTTGCGACTAGCGGGGGGAATGAGCAGTTCTTC. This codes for CSVATSGGNEQFF.

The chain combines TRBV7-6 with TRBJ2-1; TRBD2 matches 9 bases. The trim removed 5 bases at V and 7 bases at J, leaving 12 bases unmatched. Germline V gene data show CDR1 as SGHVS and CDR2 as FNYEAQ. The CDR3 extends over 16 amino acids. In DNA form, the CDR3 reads TGTGCCAGCAGCCATAGCGTGGCGGGGGGGCGGAATGAGCAGTTCTTC. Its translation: CASSHSVAGGRNEQFF. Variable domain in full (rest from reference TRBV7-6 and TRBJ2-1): GAGVSQSPRYKVTKRGQDVALRCDPISGHVSLYWYRQALGQGPEFLTYFNYEAQQDKSGLPNDRFSAERPEGSISTLTIQRTEQRDSAMYRCASSHSVAGGRNEQFFGPGTRLTVL.

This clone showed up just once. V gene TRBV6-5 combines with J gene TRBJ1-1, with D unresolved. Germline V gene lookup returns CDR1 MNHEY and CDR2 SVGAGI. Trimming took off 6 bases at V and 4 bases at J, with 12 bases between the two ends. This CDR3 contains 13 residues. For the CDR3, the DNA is TGTGCCAGCAGGGACTATTACGGCACTGAAGCTTTCTTT. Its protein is CASRDYYGTEAFF.

Here the CDR3 reads CASSPGTSGSSYEQYF. The CDR3 nucleotides are TGTGCCAGCAGCCCAGGGACTAGCGGGAGCTCCTACGAGCAGTACTTC. The chain has TRBV4-2 and TRBJ2-7, with TRBD2 matching over 14 bases. From germline, CDR1 is LGHNA and CDR2 YNFKEQ. This CDR3 has 16 residues. Losses at the gene ends were 4 bases for V and 0 bases for J; bases not matched to a gene: 2.

DNA of the CDR3: TGCAGCGCTGGACAGGGGATAGGGAATGAGCAGTTCTTC. Protein sequence: CSAGQGIGNEQFF. The chain uses TRBV29-1 and TRBJ2-1; 9 bases are a match to TRBD1. The junction had 8 bases not matched to a gene; V was cut back by 7 bases and J by 7 bases. The CDR3 extends over 13 amino acids. Germline V gives CDR1 SQVTM, CDR2 ANQGSEA.

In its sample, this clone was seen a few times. DNA for the CDR3: TGTGCCAGCAGCCTGTCCGTATCCTACGAGCAGTACTTC. This encodes CASSLSVSYEQYF. The chain recombines TRBV14 with TRBJ2-7, with D hard to call. This CDR3 contains 13 residues. Trimming pared 4 bases from V and 1 base from J, leaving 8 bases between. Per germline, CDR1 SGHDN and CDR2 FVKESK.

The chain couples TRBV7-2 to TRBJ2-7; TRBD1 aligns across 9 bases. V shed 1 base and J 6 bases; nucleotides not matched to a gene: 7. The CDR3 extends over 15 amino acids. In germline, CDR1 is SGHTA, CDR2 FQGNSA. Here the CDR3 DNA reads TGTGCCAGCAGCTTAGTTGGGACAGGGACGTCCGAGCAGTACTTC. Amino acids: CASSLVGTGTSEQYF.

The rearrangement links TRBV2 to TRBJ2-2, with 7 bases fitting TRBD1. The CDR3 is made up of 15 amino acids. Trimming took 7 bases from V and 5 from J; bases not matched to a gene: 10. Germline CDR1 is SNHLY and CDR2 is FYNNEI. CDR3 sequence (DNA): TGTGCCAGCATCTCCGGGACAGAAAAAACCGGGGAGCTGTTTTTT. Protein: CASISGTEKTGELFF.

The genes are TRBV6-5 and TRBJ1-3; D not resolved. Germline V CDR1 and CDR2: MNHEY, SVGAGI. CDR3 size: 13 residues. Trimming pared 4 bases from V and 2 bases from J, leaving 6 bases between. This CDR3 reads CASSFQAGNTIYF. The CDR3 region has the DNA TGTGCCAGCAGTTTTCAGGCTGGAAACACCATATATTTT.

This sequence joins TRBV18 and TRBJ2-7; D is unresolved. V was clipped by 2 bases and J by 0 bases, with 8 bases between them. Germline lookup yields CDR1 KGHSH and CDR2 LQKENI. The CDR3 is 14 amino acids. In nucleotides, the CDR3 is TGTGCCAGCTCACCAACTCCGAGCTCCTACGAGCAGTACTTC. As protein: CASSPTPSSYEQYF.

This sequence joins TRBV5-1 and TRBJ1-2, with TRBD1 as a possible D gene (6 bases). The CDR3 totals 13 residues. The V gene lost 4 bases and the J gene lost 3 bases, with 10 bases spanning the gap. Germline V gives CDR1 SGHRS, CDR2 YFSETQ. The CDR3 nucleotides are TGCGCCAGCAGCGTCCGGACAGACTATGGCTACACCTTC. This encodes CASSVRTDYGYTF.

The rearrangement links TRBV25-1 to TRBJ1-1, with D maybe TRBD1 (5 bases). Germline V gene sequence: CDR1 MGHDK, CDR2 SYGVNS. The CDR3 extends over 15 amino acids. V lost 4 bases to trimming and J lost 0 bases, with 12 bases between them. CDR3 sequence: CASSANRQLNTEAFF. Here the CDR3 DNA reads TGTGCCAGCAGTGCCAATCGACAGCTGAACACTGAAGCTTTCTTT.

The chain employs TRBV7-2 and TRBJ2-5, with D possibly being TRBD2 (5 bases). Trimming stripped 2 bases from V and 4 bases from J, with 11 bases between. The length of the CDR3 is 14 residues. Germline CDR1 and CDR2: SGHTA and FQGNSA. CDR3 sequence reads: CASSLPTMSETQYF. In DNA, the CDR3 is TGTGCCAGCAGCTTACCGACTATGTCAGAGACCCAGTACTTC.

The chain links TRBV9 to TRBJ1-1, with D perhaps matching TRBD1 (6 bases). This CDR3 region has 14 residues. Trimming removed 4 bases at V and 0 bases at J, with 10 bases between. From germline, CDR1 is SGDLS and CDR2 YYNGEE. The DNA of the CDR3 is TGTGCCAGCAGCATCGAGGGGGTGAACACTGAAGCTTTCTTT. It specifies CASSIEGVNTEAFF.

CDR3 nucleotides: TGTGCCACCGCGGAGACAGAATACTATGGCTACACCTTC. Its translation: CATAETEYYGYTF. The chain uses TRBV7-2 and TRBJ1-2; the D gene is possibly TRBD1 (5 bases). Germline V gene data show CDR1 as SGHTA and CDR2 as FQGNSA. V lost 10 bases and J lost 3, with 15 bases in between. There are 13 residues in the CDR3. Drawing the rest from reference TRBV7-2 and TRBJ1-2, the complete variable domain is GAGVSQSPSNKVTEKGKDVELRCDPISGHTALYWYRQSLGQGLEFLIYFQGNSAPDKSGLPSDRFSAERTGGSVSTLTIQRTQQEDSAVYLCATAETEYYGYTFGSGTRLTVV.

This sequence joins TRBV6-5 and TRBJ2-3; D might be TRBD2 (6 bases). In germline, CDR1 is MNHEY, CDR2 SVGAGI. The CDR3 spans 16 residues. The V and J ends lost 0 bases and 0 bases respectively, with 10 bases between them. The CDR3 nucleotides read TGTGCCAGCAGTTACTCTAGCGGTCTTAGCACAGATACGCAGTATTTT. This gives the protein CASSYSSGLSTDTQYF.

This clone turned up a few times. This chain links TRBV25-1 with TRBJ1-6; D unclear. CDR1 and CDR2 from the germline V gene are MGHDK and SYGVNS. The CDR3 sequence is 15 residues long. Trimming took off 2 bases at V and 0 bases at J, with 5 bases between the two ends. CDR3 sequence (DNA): TGTGCCAGCAGTGAAACAAGCTCCTATAATTCACCCCTCCACTTT. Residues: CASSETSSYNSPLHF.

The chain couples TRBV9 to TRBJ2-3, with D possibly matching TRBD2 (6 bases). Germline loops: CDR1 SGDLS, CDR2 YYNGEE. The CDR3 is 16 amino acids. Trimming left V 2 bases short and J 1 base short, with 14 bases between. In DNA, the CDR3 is TGTGCCAGCAGCGTCAGATTCGGGGGTGGCACAGATACGCAGTATTTT. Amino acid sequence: CASSVRFGGGTDTQYF.

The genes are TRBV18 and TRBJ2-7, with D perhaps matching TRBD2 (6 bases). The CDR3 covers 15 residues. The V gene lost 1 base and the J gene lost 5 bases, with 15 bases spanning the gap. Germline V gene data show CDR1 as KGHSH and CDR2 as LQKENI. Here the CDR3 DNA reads TGTGCCAGCTCACCACTAGCGGCCATAAATGACGAGCAGTACTTC. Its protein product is CASSPLAAINDEQYF.

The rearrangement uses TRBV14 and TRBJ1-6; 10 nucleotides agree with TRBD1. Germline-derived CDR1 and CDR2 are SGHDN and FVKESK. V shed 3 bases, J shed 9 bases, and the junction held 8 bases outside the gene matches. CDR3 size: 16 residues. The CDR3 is CASSHRSGQGSSPLHF. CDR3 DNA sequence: TGTGCCAGCAGCCATCGGTCGGGACAGGGGTCTTCACCCCTCCACTTT.

The CDR3 nucleotides read TGCGCCAGCAGCCACGGTCAGGGTCTGCCTGGAAACACCATATATTTT. Protein sequence: CASSHGQGLPGNTIYF. This chain uses TRBV4-3 with TRBJ1-3; perhaps TRBD1 as D (5 bases). Per the germline V gene, CDR1 is LGHNA and CDR2 is YSLEER. This CDR3 has 16 residues. Trimming pared 3 bases from V and 2 bases from J, leaving 14 bases between.